These T cell receptor beta chains were read from a single sample in a study of OX40 agonist ivuxolimab in advanced cancers. Sequenced by immunoSEQ multiplex PCR; TCRdb stores in-frame clones only, minus some. The sample consists of about 17,000 clones, 82% of them appearing once. Sequenced here: CD4+ or CD8+ T cells sorted from blood, sampled in a trial of the OX40 agonist ivuxolimab. The receptors were gathered from an adult with an advanced solid tumor such as melanoma, head and neck, liver or kidney cancer. CDR3s include the opening cysteine and the closing phenylalanine or tryptophan. Each record gives: D gene, J gene, V gene, clone size, CDR3 protein, CDR3 DNA. The D gene is left open where the match is weak. Size values are once, few and many counts, or a class for expanded clones, and some rows have none.

TRBD2	TRBJ2-2	TRBV28	.	CASTFSGSGSTGELFF	TGTGCCAGCACGTTTAGCGGGAGTGGGAGCACCGGGGAGCTGTTTTTT
.	TRBJ2-7	TRBV27	once	CASSLPRVFSYEQYF	TGTGCCAGCAGTCTACCCAGGGTGTTCTCCTACGAGCAGTACTTC
.	TRBJ2-7	TRBV5-5	.	CASSLGGYEQYF	TGTGCCAGCAGCTTGGGTGGCTACGAGCAGTACTTC
.	TRBJ1-5	TRBV9	.	CASSEASNQPQHF	TGTGCCAGCAGCGAGGCGAGCAATCAGCCCCAGCATTTT
.	TRBJ1-4	TRBV7-6	.	CASSGRTDFGEKLFF	TGTGCCAGCAGCGGAAGGACCGACTTCGGTGAAAAACTGTTTTTT
TRBD1	TRBJ2-7	TRBV5-1	few	CASSLVGQAYEQYF	TGCGCCAGCAGCTTGGTGGGACAGGCCTACGAGCAGTACTTC
.	TRBJ2-7	TRBV6-1	.	CASSDSPNLYEQYF	TGTGCCAGCAGTGACTCACCGAATTTGTACGAGCAGTACTTC
TRBD1	TRBJ2-3	TRBV15	.	CATSRDRDRADTQYF	TGTGCCACCAGCAGAGACCGGGACAGGGCTGATACGCAGTATTTT
.	TRBJ2-1	TRBV7-9	.	CASSLAGRQFF	TGTGCCAGCAGCTTAGCAGGAAGGCAGTTCTTC
.	TRBJ1-1	TRBV28	.	CASNSPGRSTEAFF	TGTGCCAGCAACTCCCCGGGGCGAAGCACTGAAGCTTTCTTT
TRBD1	TRBJ1-1	TRBV2	.	CASRGDRAEAFF	TGTGCCAGCAGAGGGGACAGAGCTGAAGCTTTCTTT
.	TRBJ1-2	TRBV5-4	.	CASSFDRGGYTF	TGTGCCAGCAGCTTTGACAGAGGTGGCTACACCTTC
TRBD1	TRBJ2-5	TRBV7-9	.	CASSYAGGARRGTQYF	TGTGCCAGCAGCTACGCAGGGGGCGCGCGCCGTGGGACCCAGTACTTC
TRBD1	TRBJ2-7	TRBV5-1	.	CASTEDRGGTEQYF	TGCGCCAGCACCGAGGACAGGGGCGGGACCGAGCAGTACTTC
TRBD2	TRBJ2-1	TRBV29-1	.	CSARSSAGIYNEQFF	TGCAGCGCTCGTTCGTCAGCGGGGATCTACAATGAGCAGTTCTTC
.	TRBJ2-7	TRBV7-2	.	CASSGELGQYF	TGTGCCAGCAGCGGGGAACTGGGGCAGTACTTC
.	TRBJ2-3	TRBV9	.	CASTQRQSSTDTQYF	TGTGCCAGCACCCAACGACAGTCTAGCACAGATACGCAGTATTTT
.	TRBJ2-7	TRBV10-3	.	CATRSSLDEQYF	TGTGCCACCCGCAGTTCTCTCGACGAGCAGTACTTC
TRBD1	TRBJ1-1	TRBV6-6	.	CASTTTGGTEAFF	TGTGCCAGCACTACGACAGGGGGCACTGAAGCTTTCTTT
.	TRBJ1-3	TRBV11-2	.	CASSLVAVGNTIYF	TGTGCCAGCAGCTTAGTGGCGGTGGGAAACACCATATATTTT
.	TRBJ1-3	TRBV27	.	CASSLRGAESSGNTIYF	TGTGCCAGCAGTTTAAGGGGGGCAGAAAGCTCTGGAAACACCATATATTTT
.	TRBJ2-5	TRBV28	.	CASSLGREETQYF	TGTGCCAGCAGTTTGGGCAGGGAAGAGACCCAGTACTTC
.	TRBJ2-5	TRBV7-2	.	CASSRRPGQETQYF	TGTGCCAGCAGCCGCCGCCCAGGTCAAGAGACCCAGTACTTC
.	TRBJ2-2	TRBV4-1	few	CASSQVDVGFVTGELFF	TGCGCCAGCAGCCAAGTTGATGTAGGGTTTGTTACCGGGGAGCTGTTTTTT
.	TRBJ2-5	TRBV30	.	CAWGTGGPETQYF	TGTGCCTGGGGGACTGGGGGACCGGAGACCCAGTACTTC
TRBD2	TRBJ2-1	TRBV15	.	CATSGRTSGSLVNEQFF	TGTGCCACCAGCGGGCGGACTAGCGGGAGTCTTGTGAATGAGCAGTTCTTC
.	TRBJ1-3	TRBV6-6	.	CASTRQDLSGNTIYF	TGTGCCAGCACCCGACAAGACTTATCTGGAAACACCATATATTTT
.	TRBJ2-2	TRBV29-1	.	CSVGQGNTGELFF	TGCAGCGTAGGGCAGGGGAACACCGGGGAGCTGTTTTTT
.	TRBJ2-7	TRBV19	.	CASSLQSPGEQYF	TGTGCCAGTAGTCTCCAATCCCCAGGCGAGCAGTACTTC
.	TRBJ2-7	TRBV27	.	CASSYGGLGEQYF	TGTGCCAGCAGTTATGGGGGTTTAGGCGAGCAGTACTTC
.	TRBJ2-7	TRBV7-2	.	CASSLEAGSSYEQYF	TGTGCCAGCAGCTTAGAGGCAGGGTCCTCCTACGAGCAGTACTTC
TRBD2	TRBJ2-7	TRBV7-8	once	CASSLGTSGSTYEQYF	TGTGCCAGCAGCCTGGGGACTAGCGGGAGCACCTACGAGCAGTACTTC
TRBD2	TRBJ2-3	TRBV19	.	CASSKSGLVTDTQYF	TGTGCCAGTAGTAAATCGGGACTAGTAACAGATACGCAGTATTTT
TRBD1	TRBJ2-5	TRBV4-3	.	CASSPPDVRGPETQYF	TGCGCCAGCAGCCCCCCGGATGTGAGGGGGCCTGAGACCCAGTACTTC
.	TRBJ1-5	TRBV19	.	CASSIGSGDYQPQHF	TGTGCCAGTAGTATAGGATCAGGGGACTATCAGCCCCAGCATTTT
TRBD1	TRBJ1-4	TRBV28	few	CASSLTRGARGHEKLFF	TGTGCCAGCAGTTTGACCAGGGGAGCGAGGGGGCATGAAAAACTGTTTTTT
.	TRBJ2-7	TRBV15	.	CATSRVRGPYEQYF	TGTGCCACCAGCAGAGTCAGGGGCCCCTACGAGCAGTACTTC
.	TRBJ1-1	TRBV7-2	.	CASSPHINTEAFF	TGTGCCAGCAGCCCCCACATAAACACTGAAGCTTTCTTT
TRBD2	TRBJ2-3	TRBV19	.	CASSIGASGFTDTQYF	TGTGCCAGTAGTATAGGAGCTAGCGGGTTCACAGATACGCAGTATTTT
TRBD2	TRBJ2-3	TRBV11-3	.	CASSPRGGVADTQYF	TGTGCCAGCAGCCCCCGGGGGGGCGTTGCAGATACGCAGTATTTT
.	TRBJ2-1	TRBV19	.	CATGLANSYNEQFF	TGTGCCACCGGGCTAGCGAACTCCTACAATGAGCAGTTCTTC
.	TRBJ2-5	TRBV5-5	once	CASSLGNVQETQYF	TGTGCCAGCAGCTTAGGGAATGTACAAGAGACCCAGTACTTC
TRBD1	TRBJ1-1	TRBV7-9	.	CASSRQDRGPAEAFF	TGTGCCAGCAGCAGGCAGGACAGGGGGCCGGCTGAAGCTTTCTTT
TRBD2	TRBJ2-7	TRBV7-8	.	CASSPGTSGYEQYF	TGTGCCAGCAGCCCCGGGACTAGCGGCTACGAGCAGTACTTC
.	TRBJ1-1	TRBV7-8	.	CASSFESLPNTEAFF	TGTGCCAGCAGCTTCGAGTCGTTACCCAACACTGAAGCTTTCTTT
.	TRBJ2-7	TRBV11-2	few	CASSLGTTYEQYF	TGTGCCAGCAGCTTAGGGACTACCTACGAGCAGTACTTC
.	TRBJ1-2	TRBV7-3	.	CASSPGRDNYGYTF	TGTGCCAGCAGCCCGGGCCGAGACAACTATGGCTACACCTTC
.	TRBJ1-5	TRBV9	.	CASSVGTLSPQHF	TGTGCCAGCAGCGTAGGGACTCTTTCGCCCCAGCATTTT
TRBD2	TRBJ2-3	TRBV11-2	few	CASSRRRERADTQYF	TGTGCCAGCAGCCGGAGGCGGGAGCGGGCAGATACGCAGTATTTT
TRBD2	TRBJ2-7	TRBV5-6	few	CASSLTSGNHEQYF	TGTGCCAGCAGCTTGACTAGCGGGAACCACGAGCAGTACTTC
.	TRBJ1-5	TRBV4-1	.	CASSQGAVRSDQPQHF	TGCGCCAGCAGCCAGGGGGCCGTTCGGTCCGATCAGCCCCAGCATTTT
TRBD2	TRBJ2-2	TRBV27	.	CASRLAAYTGELFF	TGTGCCAGCCGACTAGCGGCATACACCGGGGAGCTGTTTTTT
TRBD2	TRBJ2-7	TRBV7-8	.	CASSPLQTSEPYEQYF	TGTGCCAGCAGCCCCCTCCAGACTAGCGAACCCTACGAGCAGTACTTC
.	TRBJ2-7	TRBV7-9	.	CASSLQFGGRSYEQYF	TGTGCCAGCAGCTTACAGTTCGGGGGCCGATCCTACGAGCAGTACTTC
TRBD2	TRBJ2-5	TRBV5-4	.	CASSSSSGGQETQYF	TGTGCCAGCAGCTCGTCTAGCGGGGGCCAAGAGACCCAGTACTTC